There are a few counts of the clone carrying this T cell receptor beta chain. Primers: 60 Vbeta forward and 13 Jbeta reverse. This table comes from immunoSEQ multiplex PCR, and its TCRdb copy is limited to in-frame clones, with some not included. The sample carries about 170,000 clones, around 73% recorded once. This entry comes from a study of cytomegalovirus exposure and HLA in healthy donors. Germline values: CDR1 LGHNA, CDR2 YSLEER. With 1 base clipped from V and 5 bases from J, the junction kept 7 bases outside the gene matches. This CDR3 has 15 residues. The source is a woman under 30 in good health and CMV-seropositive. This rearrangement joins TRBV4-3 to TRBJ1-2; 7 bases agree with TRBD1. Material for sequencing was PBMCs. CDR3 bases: TGCGCCAGCAGCCAAGTTGAGGAGACAGGGTATGGCTACACCTTC. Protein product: CASSQVEETGYGYTF.